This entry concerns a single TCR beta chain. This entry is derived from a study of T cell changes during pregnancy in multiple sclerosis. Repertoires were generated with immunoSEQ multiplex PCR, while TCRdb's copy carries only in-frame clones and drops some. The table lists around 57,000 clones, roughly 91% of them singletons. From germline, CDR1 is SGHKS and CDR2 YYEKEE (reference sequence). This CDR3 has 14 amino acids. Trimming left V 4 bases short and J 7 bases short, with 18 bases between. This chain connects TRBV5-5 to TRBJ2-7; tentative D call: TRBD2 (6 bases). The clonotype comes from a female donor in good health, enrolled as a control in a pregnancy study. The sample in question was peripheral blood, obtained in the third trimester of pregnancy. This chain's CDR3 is CASSREVLAREQYF. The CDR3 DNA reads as TGTGCCAGCAGCAGGGAGGTGCTAGCGCGGGAGCAGTACTTC.